This T cell receptor beta chain appears in the sequencing data of a study of human T cells and chemical hapten exposure. Whole-study findings and limits: TCRs exceeding a frequency of 1 in 1000 stayed unchanged under DPC sensitization.

In TCRdb, the RACE reads were re-called with MiXCR into one record per CDR3 protein. The sample holds 80,000 to 100,000 distinct CDR3 sequences; more than 10% are singletons and the top ten take under 3.5%. Time point in this sample: pre-sensitization, week 0. Regarding treatment: therapeutic diphenylcyclopropenone sensitization with weekly scalp DPC. The CDR3 is 14 residues long. Deletions cut 1 base from V and 4 bases from J, with 12 bases between. The germline V gene encodes CDR1 DFQATT and CDR2 SNEGSKA (reference sequence). This clonotype was seen at least ten times. Its antigen is unidentified. This sequence originates from a woman aged 55-69 years with alopecia areata. Some clones in this sample may be carry-over from other donors' samples. The chain couples TRBV20-1 to TRBJ2-3; D perhaps matches TRBD2 (7 bases). Sequencing was performed on whole blood, taken in connection with sensitization to the hapten diphenylcyclopropenone (DPC). Written as DNA, the CDR3 is TGCAGTGCTAGAGTCCGGGGGGCATCAGATACGCAGTATTTT. Amino acids: CSARVRGASDTQYF.